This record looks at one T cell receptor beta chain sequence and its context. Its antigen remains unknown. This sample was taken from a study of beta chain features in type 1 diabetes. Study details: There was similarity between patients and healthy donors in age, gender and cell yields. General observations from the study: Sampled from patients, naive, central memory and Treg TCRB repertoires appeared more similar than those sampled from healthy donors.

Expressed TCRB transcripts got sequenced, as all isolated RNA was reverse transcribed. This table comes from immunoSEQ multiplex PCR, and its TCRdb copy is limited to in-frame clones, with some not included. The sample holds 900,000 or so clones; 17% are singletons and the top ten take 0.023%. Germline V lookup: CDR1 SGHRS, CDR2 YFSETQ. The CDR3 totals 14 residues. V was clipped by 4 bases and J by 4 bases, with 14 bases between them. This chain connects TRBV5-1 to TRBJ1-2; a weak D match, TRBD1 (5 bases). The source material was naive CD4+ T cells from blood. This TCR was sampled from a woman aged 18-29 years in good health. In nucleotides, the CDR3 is TGCGCCAGCAGCCCCCAATGGGGGGTCTATGGCTACACCTTC. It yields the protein CASSPQWGVYGYTF.